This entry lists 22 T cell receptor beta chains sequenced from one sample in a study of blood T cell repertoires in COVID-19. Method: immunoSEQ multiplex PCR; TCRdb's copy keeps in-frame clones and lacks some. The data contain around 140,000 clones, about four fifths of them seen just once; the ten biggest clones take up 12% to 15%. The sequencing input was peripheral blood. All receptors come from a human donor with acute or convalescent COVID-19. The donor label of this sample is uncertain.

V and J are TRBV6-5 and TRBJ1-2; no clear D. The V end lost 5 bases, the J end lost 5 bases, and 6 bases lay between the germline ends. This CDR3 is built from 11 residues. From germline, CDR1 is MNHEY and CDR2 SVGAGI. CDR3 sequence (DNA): TGTGCCAGCAGTAACATTTATGGCTACACCTTC. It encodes CASSNIYGYTF.

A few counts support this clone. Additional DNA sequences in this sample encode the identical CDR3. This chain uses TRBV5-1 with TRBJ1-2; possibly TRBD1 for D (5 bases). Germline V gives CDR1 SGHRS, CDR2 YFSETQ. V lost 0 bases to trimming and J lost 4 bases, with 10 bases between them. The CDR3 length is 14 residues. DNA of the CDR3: TGCGCCAGCAGCTTGGGTCAGGGAGGCTATGGCTACACCTTC. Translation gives CASSLGQGGYGYTF.

Written as DNA, the CDR3 is TGTGCCAGCAGCCTCCTCTCCAGTTCCTACGAGCAGTACTTC. Protein sequence: CASSLLSSSYEQYF. The J gene is TRBJ2-7, the V gene TRBV11-2; D uncertain. Between the trimmed V and J ends, which lost 5 bases and 1 base, there was a span of 12 bases. Germline CDR1 SGHAT, CDR2 FQNNGV. The CDR3 has 14 amino acids.

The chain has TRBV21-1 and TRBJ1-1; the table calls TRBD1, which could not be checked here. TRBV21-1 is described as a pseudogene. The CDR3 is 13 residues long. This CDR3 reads CASAGTENTEAFF. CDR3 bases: TGTGCCAGCGCGGGGACAGAGAACACTGAAGCTTTCTTT.

CDR3 nucleotide sequence: TGTGCCAGCAGCACCACAGGGGGCCCCTTGGGTGAGCAGTACTTC. Its protein product is CASSTTGGPLGEQYF. The chain has TRBV7-2 and TRBJ2-7; 9 bases align to TRBD1. CDR3 length: 15 residues. J lost 7 bases, V lost 5 bases, and 12 bases had no gene match. The germline gives CDR1 SGHTA, CDR2 FQGNSA.

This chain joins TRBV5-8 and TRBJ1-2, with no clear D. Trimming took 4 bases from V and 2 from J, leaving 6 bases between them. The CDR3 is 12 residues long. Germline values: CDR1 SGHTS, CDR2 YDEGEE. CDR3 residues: CASSRRNYGYTF. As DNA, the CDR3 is TGTGCCAGCAGCCGCAGAAACTATGGCTACACCTTC. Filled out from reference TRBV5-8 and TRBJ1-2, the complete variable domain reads EAGVTQSPTHLIKTRGQQATLRCSPISGHTSVYWYQQALGLGLQFLLWYDEGEERNRGNFPPRFSGRQFPNYSSELNVNALELEDSALYLCASSRRNYGYTFGSGTRLTVV.

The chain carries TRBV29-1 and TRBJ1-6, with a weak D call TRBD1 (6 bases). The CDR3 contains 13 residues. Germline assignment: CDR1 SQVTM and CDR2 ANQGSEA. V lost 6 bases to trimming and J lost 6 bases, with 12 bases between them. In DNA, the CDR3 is TGCAGCGTCGCCCGGGACATTAATTCACCCCTCCACTTT. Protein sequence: CSVARDINSPLHF.

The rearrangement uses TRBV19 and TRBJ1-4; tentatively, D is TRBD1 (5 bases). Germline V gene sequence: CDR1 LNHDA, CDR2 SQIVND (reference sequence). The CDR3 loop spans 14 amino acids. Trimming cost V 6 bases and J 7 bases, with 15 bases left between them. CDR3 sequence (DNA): TGTGCCAGTAGCCAGCGACAGATTTCTGAAAAACTGTTTTTT. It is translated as CASSQRQISEKLFF.

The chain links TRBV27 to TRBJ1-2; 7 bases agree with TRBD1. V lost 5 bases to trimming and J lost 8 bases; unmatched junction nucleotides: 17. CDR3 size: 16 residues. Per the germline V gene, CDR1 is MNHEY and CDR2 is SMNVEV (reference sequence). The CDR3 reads CASSPVPPRQGNGYTF. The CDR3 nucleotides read TGTGCCAGCAGTCCGGTTCCCCCACGACAGGGAAACGGCTACACCTTC.

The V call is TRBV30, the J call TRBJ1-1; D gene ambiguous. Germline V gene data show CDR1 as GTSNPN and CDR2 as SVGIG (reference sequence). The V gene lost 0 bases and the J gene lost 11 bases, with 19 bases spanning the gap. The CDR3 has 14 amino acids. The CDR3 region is CAWSVRHPITDAFF. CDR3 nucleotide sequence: TGTGCCTGGAGTGTACGGCACCCCATAACAGACGCTTTCTTT.

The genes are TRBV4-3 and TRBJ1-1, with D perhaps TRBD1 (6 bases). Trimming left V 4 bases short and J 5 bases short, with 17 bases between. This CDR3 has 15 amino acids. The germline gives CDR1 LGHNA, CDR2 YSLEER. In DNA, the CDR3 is TGCGCCAGCAGCCCTCGGGGCAGGGGATGGACTGAAGCTTTCTTT. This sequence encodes CASSPRGRGWTEAFF.

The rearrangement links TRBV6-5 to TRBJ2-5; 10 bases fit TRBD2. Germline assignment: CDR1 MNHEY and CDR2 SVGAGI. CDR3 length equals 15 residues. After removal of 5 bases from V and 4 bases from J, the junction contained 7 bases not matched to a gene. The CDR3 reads CASSPSGGVVETQYF. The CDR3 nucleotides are TGTGCCAGCAGTCCCAGCGGGGGGGTGGTAGAGACCCAGTACTTC.

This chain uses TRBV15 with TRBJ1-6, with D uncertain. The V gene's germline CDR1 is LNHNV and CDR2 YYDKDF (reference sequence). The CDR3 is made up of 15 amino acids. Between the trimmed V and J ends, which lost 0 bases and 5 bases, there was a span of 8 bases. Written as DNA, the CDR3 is TGTGCCACCAGCAGAGATCCAGGTCATAATTCACCCCTCCACTTT. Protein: CATSRDPGHNSPLHF.

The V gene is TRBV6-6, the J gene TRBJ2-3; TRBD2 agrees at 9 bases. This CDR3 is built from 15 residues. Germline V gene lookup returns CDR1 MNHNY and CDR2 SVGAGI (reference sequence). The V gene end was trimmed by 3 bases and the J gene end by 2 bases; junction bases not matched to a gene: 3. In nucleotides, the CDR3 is TGTGCCAGCAGTTATGGGACTAGCCCCACAGATACGCAGTATTTT. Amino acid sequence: CASSYGTSPTDTQYF.

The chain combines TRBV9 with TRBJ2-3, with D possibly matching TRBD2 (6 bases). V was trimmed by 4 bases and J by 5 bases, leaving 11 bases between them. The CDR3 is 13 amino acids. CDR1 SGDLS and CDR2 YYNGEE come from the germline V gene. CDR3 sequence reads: CASSPVGGDTQYF. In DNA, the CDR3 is TGTGCCAGCAGCCCCGTGGGGGGAGATACGCAGTATTTT. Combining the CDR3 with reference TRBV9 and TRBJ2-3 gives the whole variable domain DSGVTQTPKHLITATGQRVTLRCSPRSGDLSVYWYQQSLDQGLQFLIQYYNGEERAKGNILERFSAQQFPDLHSELNLSSLELGDSALYFCASSPVGGDTQYFGPGTRLTVL.

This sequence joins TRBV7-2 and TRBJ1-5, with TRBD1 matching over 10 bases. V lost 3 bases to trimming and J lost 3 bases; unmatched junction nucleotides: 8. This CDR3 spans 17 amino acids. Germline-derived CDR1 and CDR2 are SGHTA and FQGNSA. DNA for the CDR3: TGTGCCAGCAGCTTCACCGGGACAGGGGCTAACAATCAGCCCCAGCATTTT. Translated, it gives CASSFTGTGANNQPQHF.

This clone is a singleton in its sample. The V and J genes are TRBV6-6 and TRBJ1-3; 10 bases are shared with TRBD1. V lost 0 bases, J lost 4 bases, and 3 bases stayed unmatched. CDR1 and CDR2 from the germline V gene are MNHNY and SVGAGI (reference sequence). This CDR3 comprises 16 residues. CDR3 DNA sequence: TGTGCCAGCAGTTACTCGACAGGGGGCTCCGGAAACACCATATATTTT. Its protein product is CASSYSTGGSGNTIYF.

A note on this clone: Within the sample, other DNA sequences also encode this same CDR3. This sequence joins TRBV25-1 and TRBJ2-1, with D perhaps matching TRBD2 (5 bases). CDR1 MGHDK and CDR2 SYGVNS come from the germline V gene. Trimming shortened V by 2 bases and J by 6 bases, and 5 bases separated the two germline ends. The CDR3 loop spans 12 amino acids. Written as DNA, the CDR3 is TGTGCCAGCAGTGAACGGGGCAATGAGCAGTTCTTC. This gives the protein CASSERGNEQFF.

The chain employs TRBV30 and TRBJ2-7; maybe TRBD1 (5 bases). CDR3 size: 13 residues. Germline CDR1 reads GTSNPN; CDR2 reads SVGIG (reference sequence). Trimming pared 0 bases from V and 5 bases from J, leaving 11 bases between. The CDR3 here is CAWSVRPGNEQYF. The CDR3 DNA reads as TGTGCCTGGAGTGTAAGGCCAGGGAACGAGCAGTACTTC.

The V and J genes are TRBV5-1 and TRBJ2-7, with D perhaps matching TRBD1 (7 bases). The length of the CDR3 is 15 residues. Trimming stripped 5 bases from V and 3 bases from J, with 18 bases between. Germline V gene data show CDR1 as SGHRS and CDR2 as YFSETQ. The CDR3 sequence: CASSLGGGGRYEQYF. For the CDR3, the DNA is TGCGCCAGCAGTTTAGGAGGGGGCGGTCGCTACGAGCAGTACTTC.

CDR3 DNA sequence: TGTGCCAGCAGTTACCGCCTAGGCCAGGGTAACACTGAAGCTTTCTTT. Its protein product is CASSYRLGQGNTEAFF. The rearrangement joins TRBV6-5 to TRBJ1-1, with D possibly TRBD1 on 5 matching bases. The length of the CDR3 is 16 residues. Trimming removed 2 bases at V and 2 bases at J, with 15 bases between. Germline CDR1 MNHEY, CDR2 SVGAGI.

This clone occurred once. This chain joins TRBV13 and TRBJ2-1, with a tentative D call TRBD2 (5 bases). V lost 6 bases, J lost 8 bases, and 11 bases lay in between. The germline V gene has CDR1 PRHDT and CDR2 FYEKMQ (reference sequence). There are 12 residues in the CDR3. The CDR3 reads CASRSRGYEQFF. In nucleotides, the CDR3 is TGTGCCAGCAGAAGCCGAGGGTATGAGCAGTTCTTC.